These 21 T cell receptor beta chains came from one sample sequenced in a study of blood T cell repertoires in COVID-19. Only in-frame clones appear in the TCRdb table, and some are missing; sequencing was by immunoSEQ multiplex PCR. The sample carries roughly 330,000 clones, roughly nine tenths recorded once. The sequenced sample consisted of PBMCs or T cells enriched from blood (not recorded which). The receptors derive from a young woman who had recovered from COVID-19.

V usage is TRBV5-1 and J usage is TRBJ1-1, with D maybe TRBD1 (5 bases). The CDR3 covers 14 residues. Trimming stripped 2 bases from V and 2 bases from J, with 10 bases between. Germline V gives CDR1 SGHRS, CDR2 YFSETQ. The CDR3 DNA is TGCGCCAGCAGCTTCTGGACAACAAACACTGAAGCTTTCTTT. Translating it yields CASSFWTTNTEAFF.

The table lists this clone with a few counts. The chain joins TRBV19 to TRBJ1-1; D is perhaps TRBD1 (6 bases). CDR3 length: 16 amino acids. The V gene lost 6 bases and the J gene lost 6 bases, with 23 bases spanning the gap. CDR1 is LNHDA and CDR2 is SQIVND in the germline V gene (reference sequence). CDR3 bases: TGTGCCAGTAGCCATCCGGGAACAGGGTTCTTGTCTGAAGCTTTCTTT. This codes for CASSHPGTGFLSEAFF. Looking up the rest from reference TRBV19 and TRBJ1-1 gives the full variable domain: DGGITQSPKYLFRKEGQNVTLSCEQNLNHDAMYWYRQDPGQGLRLIYYSQIVNDFQKGDIAEGYSVSREKKESFPLTVTSAQKNPTAFYLCASSHPGTGFLSEAFFGQGTRLTVV.

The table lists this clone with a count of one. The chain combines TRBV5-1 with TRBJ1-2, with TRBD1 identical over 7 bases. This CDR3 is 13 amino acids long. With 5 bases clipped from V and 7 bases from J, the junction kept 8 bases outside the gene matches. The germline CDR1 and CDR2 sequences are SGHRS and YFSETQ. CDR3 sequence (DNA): TGCGCCAGCAGACAAGACAGGGACCGTGGCTACACCTTC. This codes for CASRQDRDRGYTF.

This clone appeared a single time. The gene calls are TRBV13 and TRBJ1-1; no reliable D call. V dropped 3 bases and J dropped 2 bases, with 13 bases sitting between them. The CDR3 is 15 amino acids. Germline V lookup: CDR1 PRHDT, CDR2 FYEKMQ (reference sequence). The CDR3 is CASSFSRTANTEAFF. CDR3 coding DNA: TGTGCCAGCAGCTTTTCAAGGACTGCCAACACTGAAGCTTTCTTT.

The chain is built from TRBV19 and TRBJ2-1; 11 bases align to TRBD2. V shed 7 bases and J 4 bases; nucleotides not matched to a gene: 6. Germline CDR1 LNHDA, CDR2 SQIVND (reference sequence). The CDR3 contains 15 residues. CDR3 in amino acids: CASNSGLAAYNEQFF. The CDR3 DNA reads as TGTGCCAGTAACTCGGGACTAGCGGCTTACAATGAGCAGTTCTTC.

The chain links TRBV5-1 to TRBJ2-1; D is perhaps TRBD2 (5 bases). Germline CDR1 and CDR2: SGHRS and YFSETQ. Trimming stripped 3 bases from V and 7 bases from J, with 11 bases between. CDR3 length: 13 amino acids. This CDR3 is CASSSASRNEQFF. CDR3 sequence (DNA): TGCGCCAGCAGCTCAGCTAGCCGGAATGAGCAGTTCTTC. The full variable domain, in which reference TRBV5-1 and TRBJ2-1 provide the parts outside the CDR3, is KAGVTQTPRYLIKTRGQQVTLSCSPISGHRSVSWYQQTPGQGLQFLFEYFSETQRNKGNFPGRFSGRQFSNSRSEMNVSTLELGDSALYLCASSSASRNEQFFGPGTRLTVL.

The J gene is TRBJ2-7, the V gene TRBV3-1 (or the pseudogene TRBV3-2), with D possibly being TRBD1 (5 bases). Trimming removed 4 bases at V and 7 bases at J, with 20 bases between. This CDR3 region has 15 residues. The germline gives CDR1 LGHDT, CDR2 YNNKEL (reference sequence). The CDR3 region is CASSLGFGSQGEQYF. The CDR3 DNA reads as TGTGCCAGCAGCCTCGGATTTGGCTCCCAGGGTGAGCAGTACTTC.

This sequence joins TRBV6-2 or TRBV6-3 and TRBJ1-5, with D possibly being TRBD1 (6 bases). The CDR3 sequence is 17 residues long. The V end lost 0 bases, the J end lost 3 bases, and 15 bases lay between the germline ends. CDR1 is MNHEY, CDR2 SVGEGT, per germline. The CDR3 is CASSYSVRGAYNQPQHF. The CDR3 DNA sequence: TGTGCCAGCAGTTACTCGGTACGGGGGGCCTACAATCAGCCCCAGCATTTT.

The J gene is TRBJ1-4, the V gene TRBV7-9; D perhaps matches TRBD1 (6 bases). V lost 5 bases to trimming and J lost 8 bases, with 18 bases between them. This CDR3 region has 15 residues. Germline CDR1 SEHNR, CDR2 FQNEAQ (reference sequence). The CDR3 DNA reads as TGTGCCAGCAGCCCCCAAGGGGGGCGGGGGGAAAAACTGTTTTTT. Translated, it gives CASSPQGGRGEKLFF.

The CDR3 here is CASSLERGALYNEQFF. In DNA form, the CDR3 reads TGTGCCAGCAGCTTAGAACGTGGGGCTCTCTACAATGAGCAGTTCTTC. V is TRBV7-2 and J is TRBJ2-1; tentative D call: TRBD1 (5 bases). V dropped 1 base and J dropped 3 bases, with 13 bases sitting between them. The CDR3 consists of 16 residues. CDR1 is SGHTA and CDR2 is FQGNSA in the germline V gene.

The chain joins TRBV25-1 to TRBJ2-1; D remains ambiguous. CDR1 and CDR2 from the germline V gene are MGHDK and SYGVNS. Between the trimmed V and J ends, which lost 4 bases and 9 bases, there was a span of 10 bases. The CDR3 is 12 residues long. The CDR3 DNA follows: TGTGCCAGCAGTGCCCTAGTCCTTGAGCAGTTCTTC. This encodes CASSALVLEQFF.

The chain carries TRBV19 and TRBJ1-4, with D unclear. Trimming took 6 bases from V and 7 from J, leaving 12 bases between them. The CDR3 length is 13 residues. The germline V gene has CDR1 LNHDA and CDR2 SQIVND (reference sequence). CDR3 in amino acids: CASRLRLGEKLFF. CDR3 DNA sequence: TGTGCCAGTAGACTTAGACTCGGTGAAAAACTGTTTTTT.

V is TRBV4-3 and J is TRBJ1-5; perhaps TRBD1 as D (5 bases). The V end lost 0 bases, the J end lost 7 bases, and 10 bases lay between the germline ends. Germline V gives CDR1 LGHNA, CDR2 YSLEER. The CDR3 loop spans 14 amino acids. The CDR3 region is CASSQEGGAQPQHF. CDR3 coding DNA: TGCGCCAGCAGCCAAGAAGGCGGGGCCCAGCCCCAGCATTTT.

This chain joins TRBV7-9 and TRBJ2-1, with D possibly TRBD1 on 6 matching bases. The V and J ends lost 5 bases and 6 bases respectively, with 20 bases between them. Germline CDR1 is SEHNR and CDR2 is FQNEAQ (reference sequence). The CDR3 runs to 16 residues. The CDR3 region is CASSLSRDIGINEQFF. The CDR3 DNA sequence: TGTGCCAGCAGCCTTAGCCGGGACATAGGCATCAATGAGCAGTTCTTC.

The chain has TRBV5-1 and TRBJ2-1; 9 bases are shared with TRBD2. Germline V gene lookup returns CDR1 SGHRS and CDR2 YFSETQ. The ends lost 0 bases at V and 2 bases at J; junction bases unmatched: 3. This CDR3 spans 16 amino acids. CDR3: CASSLAQRGAYNEQFF. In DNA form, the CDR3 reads TGCGCCAGCAGCTTGGCCCAGCGGGGGGCCTACAATGAGCAGTTCTTC.

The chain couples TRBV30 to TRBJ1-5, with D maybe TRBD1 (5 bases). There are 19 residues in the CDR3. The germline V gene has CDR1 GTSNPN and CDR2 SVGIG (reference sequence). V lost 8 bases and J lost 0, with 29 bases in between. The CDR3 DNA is TGTGCCGAGGGGAGGGGAGGCAATGCTGGGGTTTATAGCAATCAGCCCCAGCATTTT. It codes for CAEGRGGNAGVYSNQPQHF.

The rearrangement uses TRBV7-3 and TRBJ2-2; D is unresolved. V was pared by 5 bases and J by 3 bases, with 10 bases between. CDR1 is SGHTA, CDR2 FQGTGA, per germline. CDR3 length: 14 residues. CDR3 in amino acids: CASSQTTDTGELFF. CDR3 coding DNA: TGTGCCAGCAGCCAAACCACAGACACCGGGGAGCTGTTTTTT.

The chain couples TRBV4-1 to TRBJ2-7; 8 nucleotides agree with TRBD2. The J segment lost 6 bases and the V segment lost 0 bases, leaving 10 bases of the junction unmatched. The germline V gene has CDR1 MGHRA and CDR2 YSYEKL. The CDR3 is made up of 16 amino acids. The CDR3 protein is CASSQDIVGGGIEQYF. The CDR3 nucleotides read TGCGCCAGCAGCCAAGATATAGTTGGCGGGGGGATCGAGCAGTACTTC.

The CDR3 nucleotides are TGTGCCAGCAGCCCACGGCCGGGGGTGGATACGCAGTATTTT. The encoded protein is CASSPRPGVDTQYF. This chain uses TRBV11-2 with TRBJ2-3, with D perhaps matching TRBD2 (6 bases). Germline V gives CDR1 SGHAT, CDR2 FQNNGV. The CDR3 spans 14 residues. Trimming stripped 5 bases from V and 6 bases from J, with 15 bases between.

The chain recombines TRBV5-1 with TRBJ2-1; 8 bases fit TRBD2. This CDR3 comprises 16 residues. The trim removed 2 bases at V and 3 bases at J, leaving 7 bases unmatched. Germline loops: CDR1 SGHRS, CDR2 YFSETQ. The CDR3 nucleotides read TGCGCCAGCAGCTTCGGTAGCGGGGAAGTCTACAATGAGCAGTTCTTC. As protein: CASSFGSGEVYNEQFF.

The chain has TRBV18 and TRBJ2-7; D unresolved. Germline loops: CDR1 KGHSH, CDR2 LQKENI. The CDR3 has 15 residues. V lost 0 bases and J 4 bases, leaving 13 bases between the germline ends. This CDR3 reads CASSPPAAAGYEQYF. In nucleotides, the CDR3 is TGTGCCAGCTCACCACCGGCCGCGGCCGGGTACGAGCAGTACTTC.